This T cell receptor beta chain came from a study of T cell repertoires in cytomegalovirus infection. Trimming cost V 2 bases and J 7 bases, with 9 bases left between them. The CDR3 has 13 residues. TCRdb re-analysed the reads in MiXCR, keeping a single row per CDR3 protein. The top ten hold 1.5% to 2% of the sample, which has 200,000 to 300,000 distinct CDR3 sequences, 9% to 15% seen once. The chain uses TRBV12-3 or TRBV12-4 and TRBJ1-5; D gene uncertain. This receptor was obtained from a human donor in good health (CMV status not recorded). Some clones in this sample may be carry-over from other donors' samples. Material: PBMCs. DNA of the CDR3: TGTGCCAGCAGTTTAAACAGTAAACAGCCCCAGCATTTT. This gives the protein CASSLNSKQPQHF.